The present T cell receptor (beta chain) was sequenced within a study of CD8 T cells in Susac syndrome. The study, taken as a whole, reports: Individuals included in the TCR sequencing and HLA analysis were acknowledged by the study to be relatively few in number. It was in TEMRA cells and active patients that Susac CD8+ clonal expansion peaked. Total CD8+ repertoires held approximately 15 Susac-specific public clones, while CD8+ TEMRA repertoires held five or six.

TEMRA cells were FACS-enriched, and CD8+ and CD4+ T cells were isolated negatively. CDR1 and CDR2 from the germline V gene are MNHNS and SASEGT. CDR3 length equals 18 residues. The trim removed 6 bases at V and 5 bases at J, leaving 16 bases unmatched. An input of roughly 0.5 to 1 ug of RNA was subjected to reverse transcription using random hexamers. TCRdb called the immunoSEQ multiplex PCR reads again in MiXCR, with one record for every CDR3 protein. The sample comprises under 200,000 distinct CDR3 sequences, roughly 94% of which are singletons, and roughly 0.15% rests with the top ten. For this clonotype: Its antigen is currently unknown.

The sample was CD8+ T cells from PBMCs. The gene calls are TRBV6-1 and TRBJ2-5; TRBD2 matches at 12 bases. The sequence derives from a human donor with Susac syndrome. For the CDR3, the DNA is TGTGCCAGCAGAAGGCGGCTAGCGGGAGGGAGGGATTGGGAGACCCAGTACTTC. Protein sequence: CASRRRLAGGRDWETQYF.